Presented here are 32 T cell receptor beta chains from one specimen sequenced in a study of beta chain features in type 1 diabetes. Regarding the study as a whole: Type 1 diabetes patients showed a moderate but significant shortening of TCRB CDR3s in all four CD4+ subsets.

For these receptors, no antigen is known. Reverse transcribing all isolated RNA meant expressed TCRB transcripts were sequenced. Clones were sequenced by immunoSEQ multiplex PCR, and TCRdb holds only the in-frame ones, with some missing. The repertoire has some 640,000 clones, over 12% of them found once; the top ten carry around 0.04%. Material: naive CD4+ T cells from blood. These receptors came from a man aged 18 to 35 with type 1 diabetes.

This clone was picked up a small number of times. The rearrangement uses TRBV28 and TRBJ1-2, with 9 bases identical to TRBD1. CDR3 length: 14 residues. Germline loops: CDR1 MDHEN, CDR2 SYDVKM. With V trimmed by 3 bases and J by 2 bases, 1 base remained unmatched. CDR3 in DNA: TGTGCCAGCAGTTTGACAGGGGGAAACTATGGCTACACCTTC. Protein sequence: CASSLTGGNYGYTF.

V gene TRBV5-4 combines with J gene TRBJ2-1, with TRBD2 matching 9 bases. CDR3 length: 14 amino acids. Per germline, CDR1 SGHNT and CDR2 YYREEE (reference sequence). Trimming cost V 1 base and J 4 bases; bases outside gene matches: 0. The CDR3 DNA sequence: TGTGCCAGCAGCTTGCTAGCGGGGTACAATGAGCAGTTCTTC. Translation gives CASSLLAGYNEQFF. Based on the CDR3 plus reference TRBV5-4 and TRBJ2-1, the full variable domain is ETGVTQSPTHLIKTRGQQVTLRCSSQSGHNTVSWYQQALGQGPQFIFQYYREEENGRGNFPPRFSGLQFPNYSSELNVNALELDDSALYLCASSLLAGYNEQFFGPGTRLTVL.

The chain is built from TRBV19 and TRBJ2-7; no definite D call. Germline V gene sequence: CDR1 LNHDA, CDR2 SQIVND (reference sequence). The CDR3 has 14 amino acids. V lost 0 bases to trimming and J lost 3 bases, with 9 bases between them. The CDR3 is CASSIERSSYEQYF. The DNA of the CDR3 is TGTGCCAGTAGTATAGAGCGATCTAGCTACGAGCAGTACTTC.

The chain recombines TRBV5-4 with TRBJ2-6, with 9 bases identical to TRBD2. Germline CDR1 and CDR2: SGHNT and YYREEE (reference sequence). This CDR3 is built from 18 residues. J was trimmed by 0 bases and V by 0 bases; bases with no gene match: 4. The CDR3 sequence: CASSLGLAEASGANVLTF. The CDR3 nucleotides are TGTGCCAGCAGCTTGGGACTAGCGGAGGCCTCTGGGGCCAACGTCCTGACTTTC.

This clone was seen only a few times. The V and J genes are TRBV30 and TRBJ1-2; perhaps TRBD1 as D (5 bases). This CDR3 region has 13 residues. Germline lookup yields CDR1 GTSNPN and CDR2 SVGIG (reference sequence). Trimming removed 2 bases from V and 5 bases from J, with 12 bases in between. This CDR3 reads CAWSRGASYGYTF. The CDR3 coding sequence is TGTGCCTGGAGTCGCGGGGCATCTTATGGCTACACCTTC. The variable domain in full, completed from reference TRBV30 and TRBJ1-2, reads SQTIHQWPATLVQPVGSPLSLECTVEGTSNPNLYWYRQAAGRGLQLLFYSVGIGQISSEVPQNLSASRPQDRQFILSSKKLLLSDSGFYLCAWSRGASYGYTFGSGTRLTVV.

This clone was counted only a few times. This chain links TRBV30 with TRBJ1-3; weak D call: TRBD1 (6 bases). V was shortened by 2 bases and J by 0 bases, with 14 bases between the two germline ends. This CDR3 contains 16 residues. In germline, CDR1 is GTSNPN, CDR2 SVGIG (reference sequence). CDR3 in DNA: TGTGCCTGGAGTATATTGACAGGCACCTCTGGAAACACCATATATTTT. It translates to CAWSILTGTSGNTIYF.

CDR3 in DNA: TGTGCCAGCAGCTTCTCCACAGGGTTCAATGAGCAGTTCTTC. Amino acids: CASSFSTGFNEQFF. The chain couples TRBV7-9 to TRBJ2-1, with a weak D call TRBD1 (6 bases). Germline V gene sequence: CDR1 SEHNR, CDR2 FQNEAQ (reference sequence). This CDR3 contains 14 residues. Deletions cut 3 bases from V and 6 bases from J, with 12 bases between.

This clone has just a few counts. The chain is built from TRBV5-6 and TRBJ2-1, with TRBD2 identical over 12 bases. J gave up 8 bases and V 4 bases, and 4 bases lay outside the gene matches. Germline loops: CDR1 SGHDT, CDR2 YYEEEE. The CDR3 extends over 14 amino acids. Here the CDR3 DNA reads TGTGCCAGCAGCGTGACTAGCGGGAGTGATGAGCAGTTCTTC. It encodes CASSVTSGSDEQFF. Looking up the rest from reference TRBV5-6 and TRBJ2-1 gives the full variable domain: DAGVTQSPTHLIKTRGQQVTLRCSPKSGHDTVSWYQQALGQGPQFIFQYYEEEERQRGNFPDRFSGHQFPNYSSELNVNALLLGDSALYLCASSVTSGSDEQFFGPGTRLTVL.

This chain joins TRBV9 and TRBJ2-1; no definite D call. This CDR3 contains 13 residues. V gave up 4 bases and J gave up 4 bases, with 9 bases separating them. Germline V gene lookup returns CDR1 SGDLS and CDR2 YYNGEE. The CDR3 DNA sequence: TGTGCCAGCAGCCAAGGCCGGTACAATGAGCAGTTCTTC. This gives the protein CASSQGRYNEQFF.

The rearrangement links TRBV5-1 to TRBJ1-2, with D uncertain. Trimming cost V 4 bases and J 5 bases, with 15 bases left between them. The CDR3 spans 14 residues. CDR1 is SGHRS, CDR2 YFSETQ, per germline. CDR3 in amino acids: CASSPGPSGYGYTF. Written as DNA, the CDR3 is TGCGCCAGCAGCCCCGGGCCGAGCGGTTATGGCTACACCTTC.

The chain recombines TRBV11-3 with TRBJ1-1; TRBD1 aligns across 7 bases. V was clipped by 3 bases and J by 1 base; unmatched bases: 2. Germline V gives CDR1 SGHNT, CDR2 YENEEA. The CDR3 covers 14 residues. The DNA for the CDR3 is TGTGCCAGCAGCTTGACAGGGACGAACACTGAAGCTTTCTTT. It encodes CASSLTGTNTEAFF.

This clone was seen a handful of times. The rearrangement joins TRBV4-1 to TRBJ1-2, with D perhaps TRBD1 (6 bases). CDR1 is MGHRA and CDR2 is YSYEKL in the germline V gene. V was pared by 4 bases and J by 2 bases, with 11 bases between. CDR3 size: 14 residues. CDR3 sequence: CASSPITGNYGYTF. The CDR3 bases are TGCGCCAGCAGCCCTATAACAGGGAACTATGGCTACACCTTC.

V and J are TRBV4-1 and TRBJ2-5; 13 nucleotides match TRBD2. Germline CDR1 reads MGHRA; CDR2 reads YSYEKL. V lost 6 bases to trimming and J lost 4 bases; unmatched junction nucleotides: 8. This CDR3 spans 16 amino acids. The CDR3 loop is CASRRLAGGSGETQYF. Here the CDR3 DNA reads TGCGCCAGCAGGCGACTAGCGGGGGGAAGCGGAGAGACCCAGTACTTC.

V usage is TRBV4-1 and J usage is TRBJ2-7; 9 bases are a match to TRBD1. CDR1 and CDR2 (germline): MGHRA, YSYEKL. CDR3 size: 16 residues. V gave up 0 bases and J gave up 2 bases; unmatched junction bases: 5. The CDR3 protein is CASSQDDWDRAYEQYF. As DNA, the CDR3 is TGCGCCAGCAGCCAAGATGATTGGGACAGGGCCTACGAGCAGTACTTC.

The chain uses TRBV5-1 and TRBJ2-7; 8 nucleotides agree with TRBD1. Trimming at V came to 0 bases and at J to 6 bases, leaving 5 bases not matched to a gene. Germline-derived CDR1 and CDR2 are SGHRS and YFSETQ. CDR3 size: 14 residues. CDR3 DNA: TGCGCCAGCAGCTTGGACCAGGGGGCAGGCGAGCAGTACTTC. This gives the protein CASSLDQGAGEQYF.

This clone showed up just a few times. Other DNA sequences in this specimen translate into the identical CDR3. The J gene is TRBJ2-7, the V gene TRBV6-5, with TRBD1 matching over 7 bases. V was pared by 6 bases and J by 3 bases, with 5 bases of the junction left unmatched. CDR1 and CDR2 (germline): MNHEY, SVGAGI. The CDR3 runs 13 residues. As DNA, the CDR3 is TGTGCCAGCAGCCCCGGGACAGTCTACGAGCAGTACTTC. It yields the protein CASSPGTVYEQYF.

This clone was seen a few times. One end of the junction fails to match germline, which may point to a read error. The chain is built from TRBV10-3 and TRBJ2-7, with 10 bases aligning to TRBD1. This CDR3 contains 14 residues. Germline V gene sequence: CDR1 ENHRY, CDR2 SYGVKD. This CDR3 is CASRRGQGLMGVSF. CDR3 coding DNA: TGTGCCTCCCGTAGGGGACAGGGGCTCATGGGGGTTTCCTTC.

This clone was observed a few times. The chain joins TRBV29-1 to TRBJ1-1; 7 positions match TRBD1. V lost 7 bases, J lost 3 bases, and 8 bases stayed unmatched. The CDR3 loop spans 13 amino acids. Germline V gives CDR1 SQVTM, CDR2 ANQGSEA. The CDR3 nucleotides read TGCAGCGCGGTGGGGACAGCCTACACTGAAGCTTTCTTT. Protein product: CSAVGTAYTEAFF.

The table lists this clone with a few counts. The sample contains more than one DNA sequence encoding this CDR3. This chain joins TRBV28 and TRBJ2-7, with D unresolved. The CDR3 has 11 residues. CDR1 and CDR2 from the germline V gene are MDHEN and SYDVKM. Deletions cut 5 bases from V and 7 bases from J, with 9 bases between. Here the CDR3 reads CASSLRSEQYF. The CDR3 DNA sequence: TGTGCCAGCAGTCTGCGGAGTGAGCAGTACTTC.

The gene calls are TRBV21-1 and TRBJ1-2. TRBV21-1 is designated a pseudogene. This CDR3 has 15 residues. Here the CDR3 reads CANREPPPRHYGYTF. CDR3 bases: TGTGCCAACAGGGAACCTCCTCCTCGTCACTATGGCTACACCTTC.

Remarks on this clone: The same CDR3 also results from other DNA sequences found in this sample. V usage is TRBV7-9 and J usage is TRBJ2-7; no clear D. This CDR3 spans 12 amino acids. Per germline, CDR1 SEHNR and CDR2 FQNEAQ (reference sequence). Trimming left V 5 bases short and J 3 bases short, with 8 bases between. CDR3 bases: TGTGCCAGCAGCCGTGGGGACTACGAGCAGTACTTC. Encoded protein: CASSRGDYEQYF.

This chain joins TRBV5-1 and TRBJ1-4; a possible D gene is TRBD1 (5 bases). V lost 0 bases, J lost 6 bases, and 12 bases lay in between. The CDR3 is 15 amino acids. Germline V gene lookup returns CDR1 SGHRS and CDR2 YFSETQ. CDR3 DNA: TGCGCCAGCAGCTTGGCCGGGGACTCCGATGAAAAACTGTTTTTT. This sequence encodes CASSLAGDSDEKLFF.

The rearrangement links TRBV2 to TRBJ2-5; D uncertain. The CDR3 is made up of 13 amino acids. Germline lookup yields CDR1 SNHLY and CDR2 FYNNEI. With 3 bases removed from V and 2 bases from J, the gap between germline ends came to 7 bases. Here the CDR3 DNA reads TGTGCCAGCAGTGATGACCATCAAGAGACCCAGTACTTC. Protein: CASSDDHQETQYF.

This clone was seen a handful of times. The genes are TRBV30 and TRBJ1-2, with D unresolved. The CDR3 has 13 residues. Germline V gene data show CDR1 as GTSNPN and CDR2 as SVGIG (reference sequence). With 0 bases removed from V and 8 bases from J, the gap between germline ends came to 13 bases. The CDR3 reads CAWSVPWQTGYTF. In DNA form, the CDR3 reads TGTGCCTGGAGTGTACCTTGGCAGACAGGCTACACCTTC.

This clone has only a few counts. The chain links TRBV6-5 to TRBJ2-7; D might be TRBD2 (6 bases). The V and J ends lost 6 bases and 5 bases respectively, with 14 bases between them. The CDR3 consists of 13 residues. Per the germline V gene, CDR1 is MNHEY and CDR2 is SVGAGI. CDR3 amino acids: CASSPTRGNEQYF. DNA for the CDR3: TGTGCCAGCAGCCCGACCCGGGGGAACGAGCAGTACTTC.

The chain has TRBV1 and TRBJ2-5; TRBD2 reflects the table's D call only, with no check against the DNA. TRBV1 is a pseudogene. There are 15 residues in the CDR3. DNA for the CDR3: TGCACCAGCAGCCCAGGGGTAGGGAGGGGAGAGACCCAGTACTTC. It specifies CTSSPGVGRGETQYF.

The rearrangement joins TRBV28 to TRBJ2-5; possible D gene TRBD1, 5 bases. The V end was cut by 3 bases, the J end by 2 bases, with 19 bases between. CDR3 length: 17 amino acids. Germline V gives CDR1 MDHEN, CDR2 SYDVKM. CDR3 DNA sequence: TGTGCCAGCAGTTTCTTGACCGGCAGGGATACTCAAGAGACCCAGTACTTC. The encoded protein is CASSFLTGRDTQETQYF.

In regard to this clone: Within the sample, other DNA sequences also encode this same CDR3. The chain combines TRBV18 with TRBJ2-1; D possibly matches TRBD1 or TRBD2 (5 bases each). The CDR3 runs to 14 residues. Trimming shortened V by 6 bases and J by 0 bases, and 9 bases separated the two germline ends. Germline V gene lookup returns CDR1 KGHSH and CDR2 LQKENI. The CDR3 spells CASSPGSSYNEQFF. CDR3 nucleotide sequence: TGTGCCAGCTCCCCAGGGAGCTCCTACAATGAGCAGTTCTTC.

This clone was found a few times. V gene TRBV6-5 combines with J gene TRBJ1-2; D unclear. Deletions cut 2 bases from V and 4 bases from J, with 11 bases between. Germline-derived CDR1 and CDR2 are MNHEY and SVGAGI. The CDR3 loop spans 14 amino acids. In nucleotides, the CDR3 is TGTGCCAGCAGTTACCAGGAGATGGGCTATGGCTACACCTTC. Translating it yields CASSYQEMGYGYTF.

V is TRBV28 and J is TRBJ2-5; possibly TRBD1 for D (6 bases). The CDR3 covers 15 residues. Trimming cost V 4 bases and J 2 bases, with 14 bases left between them. The germline gives CDR1 MDHEN, CDR2 SYDVKM. CDR3 sequence: CASSSGAGVQETQYF. The CDR3, as DNA: TGTGCCAGCAGTTCCGGCGCAGGGGTACAAGAGACCCAGTACTTC.

This chain uses TRBV6-5 with TRBJ1-6; the D is unclear. Germline V gene sequence: CDR1 MNHEY, CDR2 SVGAGI. Trimming left V 2 bases short and J 6 bases short, with 11 bases between. This CDR3 has 15 residues. Written as DNA, the CDR3 is TGTGCCAGCAGTTACAGTCTCTTACCTAATTCACCCCTCCACTTT. It yields the protein CASSYSLLPNSPLHF.

This clone was observed a few times. The chain has TRBV30 and TRBJ2-2; 7 bases line up with TRBD2. The CDR3 loop spans 14 amino acids. Germline V gives CDR1 GTSNPN, CDR2 SVGIG (reference sequence). With 5 bases clipped from V and 5 bases from J, the junction kept 8 bases outside the gene matches. The CDR3: CAWPGEGRTGELFF. As DNA, the CDR3 is TGTGCCTGGCCCGGGGAGGGACGAACCGGGGAGCTGTTTTTT.